This T cell receptor (beta chain) was recorded in a study of blood T cell repertoires in COVID-19. Study summary: Whether acute or convalescent, the COVID-19 samples came from the United States, Italy and Spain. PBMCs, B-cell-depleted T cells, or T cells were the source of the cDNA or gDNA that made up the material.

The participants were between about 18 and 100 years old and came from fewer than 25 US areas. Recovery meant two consecutive negative NP/OP PCR tests, professional clearance, or resolved symptoms. Profiling relied on immunoSEQ multiplex PCR, and the TCRdb table lists in-frame clones only, not all of them. This sample has around 250,000 clones, with about 80% found just once. This clone rates as medium-sized. The sequence derives from a man aged 40-55 years who had recovered from COVID-19. Sequencing used PBMCs or T cells enriched from blood (not recorded which).

Here the CDR3 reads CASSRRQGKTGELFF. CDR3 nucleotides: TGTGCCAGCAGCCGCCGACAGGGGAAAACGGGGGAGCTGTTTTTT. The chain couples TRBV13 to TRBJ2-2, with 8 bases aligning to TRBD1. The V gene's germline CDR1 is PRHDT and CDR2 FYEKMQ (reference sequence). This CDR3 has 15 residues. Losses at the gene ends were 5 bases for V and 8 bases for J; bases not matched to a gene: 10.